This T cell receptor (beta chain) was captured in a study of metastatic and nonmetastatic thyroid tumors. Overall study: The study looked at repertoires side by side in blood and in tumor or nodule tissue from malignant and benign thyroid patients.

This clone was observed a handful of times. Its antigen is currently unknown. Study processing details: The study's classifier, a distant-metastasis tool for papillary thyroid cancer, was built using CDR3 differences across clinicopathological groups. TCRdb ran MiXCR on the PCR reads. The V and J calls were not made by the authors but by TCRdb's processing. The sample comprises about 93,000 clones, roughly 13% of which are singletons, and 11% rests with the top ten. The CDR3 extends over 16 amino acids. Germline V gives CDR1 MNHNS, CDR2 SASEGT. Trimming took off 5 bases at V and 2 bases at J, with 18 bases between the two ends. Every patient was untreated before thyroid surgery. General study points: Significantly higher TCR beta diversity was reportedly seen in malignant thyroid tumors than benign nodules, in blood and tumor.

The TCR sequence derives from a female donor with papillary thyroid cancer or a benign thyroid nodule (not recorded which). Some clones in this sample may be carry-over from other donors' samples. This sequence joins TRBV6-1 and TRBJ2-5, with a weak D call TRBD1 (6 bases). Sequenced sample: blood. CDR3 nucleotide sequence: TGTGCCAGCAGTTCGACAAGGGACATACTACAAGAGACCCAGTACTTC. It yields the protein CASSSTRDILQETQYF.